This T cell receptor beta chain stems from a study of PD-1 blockade in classical Hodgkin lymphoma. In germline, CDR1 is SGDLS, CDR2 YYNGEE. The CDR3 has 15 residues. The ends were cut back, 2 bases at V and 0 bases at J, with 9 bases in the middle. All patients relapsed after autologous stem cell transplantation, and brentuximab vedotin exposure varied. Profiled with immunoSEQ multiplex PCR; TCRdb holds only in-frame clones, not every one. The sample records approximately 89,000 clones, 80% to 85% being singletons. This chain connects TRBV9 to TRBJ2-1; maybe TRBD2 (6 bases). The sequence was collected from a human donor with classical Hodgkin lymphoma. The specimen was peripheral blood mononuclear cells (PBMCs), collected at baseline. The CDR3 is CASSVGTYSYNEQFF. In DNA, the CDR3 is TGTGCCAGCAGCGTGGGGACTTACTCCTACAATGAGCAGTTCTTC.